These T cell receptor beta chains were read from a single sample in a study of hypomethylating agent response in myelodysplastic syndrome. The protocol was immunoSEQ multiplex PCR, while the TCRdb copy is restricted to in-frame clones and leaves out a portion. Among roughly 5,000 clones listed, about four fifths were seen once. Source: bone marrow, taken before or after starting hypomethylating agent treatment for myelodysplastic syndrome (not recorded which). The receptor source for this set is a human donor with myelodysplastic syndrome. Both conserved end residues are part of each CDR3. D genes are given only for firm matches. For some rows the clone size is stated as once, few or many, or as a class when expanded; others skip it.

J gene: TRBJ1-2; D gene: -; clone size: few; V gene: TRBV19; CDR3 protein: CASSGIKWGYTF; CDR3 DNA: TGTGCCAGTAGTGGAATTAAGTGGGGCTACACCTTC
J gene: TRBJ2-1; D gene: -; clone size: -; V gene: TRBV11-1; CDR3 protein: CASSFIGEVDNEQFF; CDR3 DNA: TGTGCCAGCAGCTTTATTGGGGAGGTGGACAATGAGCAGTTCTTC
J gene: TRBJ2-1; D gene: -; clone size: -; V gene: TRBV6-5; CDR3 protein: CASSYLGRNNEQFF; CDR3 DNA: TGTGCCAGCAGTTACTTAGGCAGAAACAATGAGCAGTTCTTC
J gene: TRBJ1-1; D gene: -; clone size: -; V gene: TRBV18; CDR3 protein: CASSPRENTEAFF; CDR3 DNA: TGTGCCAGCTCACCACGGGAAAACACTGAAGCTTTCTTT
J gene: TRBJ1-2; D gene: -; clone size: -; V gene: TRBV27; CDR3 protein: CASSLSVTNYGYTF; CDR3 DNA: TGTGCCAGCAGTTTATCGGTCACAAACTATGGCTACACCTTC
J gene: TRBJ2-7; D gene: -; clone size: -; V gene: TRBV21-1; CDR3 protein: CASSKVPYEQYF; CDR3 DNA: TGTGCCAGCAGCAAAGTCCCCTACGAGCAGTACTTC
J gene: TRBJ2-7; D gene: -; clone size: -; V gene: TRBV28; CDR3 protein: CASSLPRDLTYEQYF; CDR3 DNA: TGTGCCAGCAGTTTACCCCGGGACCTCACCTACGAGCAGTACTTC
J gene: TRBJ1-2; D gene: TRBD1; clone size: few; V gene: TRBV5-1; CDR3 protein: CASSAAQGTYGYTF; CDR3 DNA: TGCGCCAGCAGCGCCGCACAGGGGACCTATGGCTACACCTTC
J gene: TRBJ1-2; D gene: TRBD1; clone size: -; V gene: TRBV28; CDR3 protein: CASSLWDSSAWGYTF; CDR3 DNA: TGTGCCAGCAGTTTGTGGGACAGCTCGGCTTGGGGCTACACCTTC
J gene: TRBJ1-2; D gene: -; clone size: few; V gene: TRBV5-1; CDR3 protein: CASSLSGDYGYTF; CDR3 DNA: TGCGCCAGCAGCTTATCAGGGGACTATGGCTACACCTTC
J gene: TRBJ1-5; D gene: -; clone size: -; V gene: TRBV27; CDR3 protein: CASSSTGSSNQPQHF; CDR3 DNA: TGTGCCAGCAGTTCCACGGGTTCTAGCAATCAGCCCCAGCATTTT
J gene: TRBJ1-1; D gene: -; clone size: -; V gene: TRBV4-2; CDR3 protein: CASSQAGLTEAFF; CDR3 DNA: TGTGCCAGCAGCCAAGCCGGGCTGACTGAAGCTTTCTTT
J gene: TRBJ2-7; D gene: TRBD1; clone size: -; V gene: TRBV7-9; CDR3 protein: CASSSGTAGYEQYF; CDR3 DNA: TGTGCCAGCAGCTCCGGGACAGCAGGCTACGAGCAGTACTTC
J gene: TRBJ2-1; D gene: TRBD2; clone size: -; V gene: TRBV27; CDR3 protein: CASSGTSEFGEQFF; CDR3 DNA: TGTGCCAGTAGCGGGACTAGCGAATTTGGTGAGCAGTTCTTC
J gene: TRBJ1-2; D gene: TRBD1; clone size: once; V gene: TRBV6-7; CDR3 protein: CASSPRSRTGNLDDGYTF; CDR3 DNA: TGTGCCAGCAGTCCCAGGTCCAGGACAGGGAATCTTGACGATGGCTACACCTTC
J gene: TRBJ2-7; D gene: TRBD2; clone size: -; V gene: TRBV9; CDR3 protein: CASSMRGAGDEQYF; CDR3 DNA: TGTGCCAGCAGCATGCGGGGGGCCGGGGACGAGCAGTACTTC
J gene: TRBJ1-1; D gene: -; clone size: -; V gene: TRBV7-2; CDR3 protein: CASSLAGLAFF; CDR3 DNA: TGTGCCAGCAGCTTAGCAGGGTTAGCTTTCTTT
J gene: TRBJ1-1; D gene: -; clone size: -; V gene: TRBV5-1; CDR3 protein: CASSLTPGITEAFF; CDR3 DNA: TGCGCCAGCAGCTTGACCCCGGGGATTACTGAAGCTTTCTTT
J gene: TRBJ2-3; D gene: TRBD1; clone size: -; V gene: TRBV28; CDR3 protein: CASSLAGTGGVDTQYF; CDR3 DNA: TGTGCCAGCAGTTTAGCCGGGACAGGGGGCGTAGATACGCAGTATTTT
J gene: TRBJ2-3; D gene: -; clone size: few; V gene: TRBV7-9; CDR3 protein: CASSLEYTDTQYF; CDR3 DNA: TGTGCCAGCAGCTTAGAATACACAGATACGCAGTATTTT
J gene: TRBJ2-1; D gene: -; clone size: -; V gene: TRBV19; CDR3 protein: CASGVTSYNEQFF; CDR3 DNA: TGTGCCAGTGGCGTGACTAGTTACAATGAGCAGTTCTTC
J gene: TRBJ1-2; D gene: TRBD1; clone size: -; V gene: TRBV6-6; CDR3 protein: CASSYPQGAGGYTF; CDR3 DNA: TGTGCCAGCAGTTACCCTCAGGGGGCGGGCGGCTACACCTTC
J gene: TRBJ2-7; D gene: TRBD1; clone size: -; V gene: TRBV27; CDR3 protein: CASSSRQGTRSYEQYF; CDR3 DNA: TGTGCCAGCAGTTCGAGACAGGGGACTCGTAGCTACGAGCAGTACTTC
J gene: TRBJ1-1; D gene: -; clone size: -; V gene: TRBV18; CDR3 protein: CASSRSGGEAFF; CDR3 DNA: TGTGCCAGCTCACGTTCCGGGGGTGAAGCTTTCTTT
J gene: TRBJ2-7; D gene: -; clone size: few; V gene: TRBV7-2; CDR3 protein: CASSGGLIPYEQYF; CDR3 DNA: TGTGCCAGCAGCGGGGGACTTATCCCCTACGAGCAGTACTTC
J gene: TRBJ1-3; D gene: -; clone size: few; V gene: TRBV7-9; CDR3 protein: CASSLSGNTIYF; CDR3 DNA: TGTGCCAGCAGCTTATCTGGAAACACCATATATTTT
J gene: TRBJ2-7; D gene: TRBD2; clone size: -; V gene: TRBV6-5; CDR3 protein: CASSYGRLAVDYEQYF; CDR3 DNA: TGTGCCAGCAGTTACGGCCGACTAGCGGTCGACTACGAGCAGTACTTC
J gene: TRBJ2-2; D gene: TRBD1; clone size: -; V gene: TRBV5-1; CDR3 protein: CASTRDSYTGELFF; CDR3 DNA: TGCGCCAGCACCCGGGACAGTTACACCGGGGAGCTGTTTTTT
J gene: TRBJ1-5; D gene: -; clone size: -; V gene: TRBV21-1; CDR3 protein: CASSNPTDRKVVGWFQPQHF; CDR3 DNA: TGTGCCAGCAGCAATCCGACGGACAGGAAAGTAGTCGGGTGGTTTCAGCCCCAGCATTTT
J gene: TRBJ2-7; D gene: -; clone size: few; V gene: TRBV7-2; CDR3 protein: CASSLGAGIYEQYF; CDR3 DNA: TGTGCCAGCAGCTTAGGGGCAGGGATCTACGAGCAGTACTTC
J gene: TRBJ2-7; D gene: -; clone size: -; V gene: TRBV27; CDR3 protein: CASSPNTLGQIGGYEQYF; CDR3 DNA: TGTGCCAGCAGTCCCAACACGCTTGGACAAATCGGCGGCTACGAGCAGTACTTC
J gene: TRBJ2-3; D gene: -; clone size: -; V gene: TRBV6-6; CDR3 protein: CASSSISSLRDGTQYF; CDR3 DNA: TGTGCCAGCAGTTCCATATCATCGCTCAGGGACGGCACGCAGTATTTT
J gene: TRBJ2-5; D gene: -; clone size: -; V gene: TRBV29-1; CDR3 protein: CSATRVTGETQYF; CDR3 DNA: TGCAGCGCTACCCGGGTAACTGGGGAGACCCAGTACTTC
J gene: TRBJ2-1; D gene: -; clone size: -; V gene: TRBV7-6; CDR3 protein: CASSLAGAKNNEQFF; CDR3 DNA: TGTGCCAGCAGCTTAGCGGGGGCGAAGAACAATGAGCAGTTCTTC
J gene: TRBJ2-6; D gene: -; clone size: -; V gene: TRBV27; CDR3 protein: CASSFVPTFSGANVLTF; CDR3 DNA: TGTGCCAGCAGTTTTGTTCCCACTTTCTCTGGGGCCAACGTCCTGACTTTC
J gene: TRBJ2-5; D gene: -; clone size: -; V gene: TRBV7-2; CDR3 protein: CASSLGARVETQYF; CDR3 DNA: TGTGCCAGCAGCTTAGGGGCTAGAGTGGAGACCCAGTACTTC
J gene: TRBJ1-1; D gene: -; clone size: -; V gene: TRBV28; CDR3 protein: CASSQGGFQDTEAFF; CDR3 DNA: TGTGCCAGCAGTCAAGGGGGGTTTCAGGACACTGAAGCTTTCTTT
J gene: TRBJ1-4; D gene: -; clone size: once; V gene: TRBV10-2; CDR3 protein: CASQRSNEKLFF; CDR3 DNA: TGCGCCAGCCAAAGGTCTAATGAAAAACTGTTTTTT
J gene: TRBJ2-7; D gene: -; clone size: -; V gene: TRBV25-1; CDR3 protein: CASRRSRGAPYEQYF; CDR3 DNA: TGTGCCAGCAGACGAAGCCGAGGGGCCCCCTACGAGCAGTACTTC
J gene: TRBJ2-1; D gene: -; clone size: -; V gene: TRBV29-1; CDR3 protein: CSVGNQRKSYNEQFF; CDR3 DNA: TGCAGCGTTGGAAATCAACGGAAGTCCTACAATGAGCAGTTCTTC
J gene: TRBJ2-7; D gene: TRBD2; clone size: -; V gene: TRBV7-2; CDR3 protein: CASSLVASGGAVSYEQYF; CDR3 DNA: TGTGCCAGCAGCTTAGTGGCTAGCGGGGGGGCTGTCTCCTACGAGCAGTACTTC
J gene: TRBJ1-1; D gene: -; clone size: -; V gene: TRBV7-3; CDR3 protein: CASSLMGGRGTEAFF; CDR3 DNA: TGTGCCAGCAGCTTAATGGGGGGAAGGGGCACTGAAGCTTTCTTT
J gene: TRBJ2-2; D gene: TRBD2; clone size: -; V gene: TRBV5-1; CDR3 protein: CASGLAGANTGELFF; CDR3 DNA: TGCGCCAGCGGTCTAGCGGGAGCGAACACCGGGGAGCTGTTTTTT
J gene: TRBJ1-1; D gene: -; clone size: -; V gene: TRBV11-3; CDR3 protein: CASSLVLGQGMNTEAFF; CDR3 DNA: TGTGCCAGCAGCTTAGTGTTGGGGCAGGGGATGAACACTGAAGCTTTCTTT
J gene: TRBJ2-1; D gene: TRBD1; clone size: -; V gene: TRBV6-5; CDR3 protein: CASSPTGGSYNEQFF; CDR3 DNA: TGTGCCAGCAGCCCGACAGGGGGCTCCTACAATGAGCAGTTCTTC
J gene: TRBJ1-5; D gene: -; clone size: -; V gene: TRBV27; CDR3 protein: CASSPSGWPQHF; CDR3 DNA: TGTGCCAGCAGTCCCTCGGGGTGGCCCCAGCATTTT
J gene: TRBJ2-2; D gene: -; clone size: -; V gene: TRBV4-1; CDR3 protein: CASSRRGLANTGELFF; CDR3 DNA: TGCGCCAGCAGCCGTCGGGGCCTGGCGAACACCGGGGAGCTGTTTTTT
J gene: TRBJ1-1; D gene: -; clone size: -; V gene: TRBV7-9; CDR3 protein: CASSSLGSPTEAFF; CDR3 DNA: TGTGCCAGCAGCTCCCTGGGCAGTCCCACTGAAGCTTTCTTT
J gene: TRBJ2-1; D gene: TRBD1; clone size: -; V gene: TRBV5-1; CDR3 protein: CASSYGTGVGNEQFF; CDR3 DNA: TGCGCCAGCAGCTATGGGACAGGGGTGGGCAATGAGCAGTTCTTC
J gene: TRBJ2-1; D gene: -; clone size: -; V gene: TRBV5-8; CDR3 protein: CASSLEVLLSYNEQFF; CDR3 DNA: TGTGCCAGCAGCTTGGAGGTCCTCCTCTCCTACAATGAGCAGTTCTTC
J gene: TRBJ1-2; D gene: TRBD1; clone size: -; V gene: TRBV18; CDR3 protein: CASSPATTGGHGYTF; CDR3 DNA: TGTGCCAGCTCACCAGCAACTACAGGGGGGCATGGCTACACCTTC
J gene: TRBJ1-5; D gene: TRBD1; clone size: -; V gene: TRBV7-3; CDR3 protein: CASSPGTGGGQPQHF; CDR3 DNA: TGTGCCAGCAGCCCCGGGACAGGGGGAGGGCAGCCCCAGCATTTT
J gene: TRBJ2-4; D gene: -; clone size: -; V gene: TRBV19; CDR3 protein: CASSLGGIQNIQYF; CDR3 DNA: TGTGCCAGTAGTCTCGGGGGAATCCAAAACATTCAGTACTTC
J gene: TRBJ1-2; D gene: TRBD1; clone size: -; V gene: TRBV5-8; CDR3 protein: CASNKGGQGYGYTF; CDR3 DNA: TGTGCCAGCAACAAGGGGGGACAGGGCTATGGCTACACCTTC
J gene: TRBJ2-3; D gene: -; clone size: -; V gene: TRBV11-2; CDR3 protein: CASSPGADTQYF; CDR3 DNA: TGTGCCAGCAGCCCAGGGGCAGATACGCAGTATTTT
J gene: TRBJ1-5; D gene: -; clone size: -; V gene: TRBV7-8; CDR3 protein: CASSLAVGQPQHF; CDR3 DNA: TGTGCCAGCAGCTTAGCGGTAGGTCAGCCCCAGCATTTT